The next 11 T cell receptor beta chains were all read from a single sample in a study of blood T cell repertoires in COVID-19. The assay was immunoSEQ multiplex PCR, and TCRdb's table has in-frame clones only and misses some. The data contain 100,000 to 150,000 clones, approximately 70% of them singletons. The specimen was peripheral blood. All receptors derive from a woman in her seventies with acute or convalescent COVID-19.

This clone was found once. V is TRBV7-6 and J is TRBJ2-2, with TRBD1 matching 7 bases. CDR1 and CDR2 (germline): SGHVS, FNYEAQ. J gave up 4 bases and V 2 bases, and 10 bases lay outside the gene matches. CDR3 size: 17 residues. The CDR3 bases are TGTGCCAGCAGCTTATTGGGAGTGGGACAGATCACCGGGGAGCTGTTTTTT. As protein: CASSLLGVGQITGELFF.

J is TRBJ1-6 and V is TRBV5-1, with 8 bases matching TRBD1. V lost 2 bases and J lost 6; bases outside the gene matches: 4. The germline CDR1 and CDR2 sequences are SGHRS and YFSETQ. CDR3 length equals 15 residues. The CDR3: CASSFQGARNSPLHF. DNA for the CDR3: TGCGCCAGCAGCTTTCAGGGGGCTCGTAATTCACCCCTCCACTTT.

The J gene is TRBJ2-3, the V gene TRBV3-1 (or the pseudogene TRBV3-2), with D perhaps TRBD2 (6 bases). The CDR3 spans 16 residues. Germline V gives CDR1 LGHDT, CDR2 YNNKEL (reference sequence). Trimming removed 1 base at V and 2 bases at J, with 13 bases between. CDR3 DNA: TGTGCCAGCAGCCAAGTAAGGCGGGGCAACACAGATACGCAGTATTTT. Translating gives CASSQVRRGNTDTQYF.

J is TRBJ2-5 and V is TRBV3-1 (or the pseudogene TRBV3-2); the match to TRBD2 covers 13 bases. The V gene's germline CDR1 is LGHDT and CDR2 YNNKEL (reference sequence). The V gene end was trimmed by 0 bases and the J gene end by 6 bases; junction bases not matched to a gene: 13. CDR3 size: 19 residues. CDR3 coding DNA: TGTGCCAGCAGCCAAGACCTACGGACTAGCGGGAGATTTTGGAAGACCCAGTACTTC. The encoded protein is CASSQDLRTSGRFWKTQYF.

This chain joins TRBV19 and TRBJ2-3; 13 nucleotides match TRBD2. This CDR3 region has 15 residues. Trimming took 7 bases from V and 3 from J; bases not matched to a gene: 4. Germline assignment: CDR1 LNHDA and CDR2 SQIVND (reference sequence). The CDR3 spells CASTKLAGGTDTQYF. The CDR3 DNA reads TGTGCCAGTACCAAACTAGCGGGAGGGACAGATACGCAGTATTTT.

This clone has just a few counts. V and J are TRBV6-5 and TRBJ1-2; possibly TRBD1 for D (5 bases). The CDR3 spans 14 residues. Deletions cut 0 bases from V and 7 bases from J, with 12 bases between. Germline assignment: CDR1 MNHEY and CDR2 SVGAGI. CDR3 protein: CASSYSVGGTGYTF. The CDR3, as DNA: TGTGCCAGCAGTTACTCAGTTGGCGGGACTGGCTACACCTTC.

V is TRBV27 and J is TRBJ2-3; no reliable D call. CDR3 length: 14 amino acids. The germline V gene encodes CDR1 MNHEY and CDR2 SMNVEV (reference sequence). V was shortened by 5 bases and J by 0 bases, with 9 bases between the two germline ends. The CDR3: CASSVTFSTDTQYF. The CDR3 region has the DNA TGTGCCAGCAGTGTGACATTTAGCACAGATACGCAGTATTTT.

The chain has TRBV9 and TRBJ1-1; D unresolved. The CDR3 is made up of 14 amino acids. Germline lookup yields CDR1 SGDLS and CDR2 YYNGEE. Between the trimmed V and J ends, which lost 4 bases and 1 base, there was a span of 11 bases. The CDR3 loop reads CASSIGGPNTEAFF. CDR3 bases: TGTGCCAGCAGCATCGGAGGGCCGAACACTGAAGCTTTCTTT.

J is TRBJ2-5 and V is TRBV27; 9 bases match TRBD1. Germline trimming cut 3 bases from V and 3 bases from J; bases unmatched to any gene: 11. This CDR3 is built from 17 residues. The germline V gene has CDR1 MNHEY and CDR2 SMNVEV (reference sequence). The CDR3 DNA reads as TGTGCCAGCAGTTTGAGGTCCCCCGGGACAGGGAAAGAGACCCAGTACTTC. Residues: CASSLRSPGTGKETQYF.

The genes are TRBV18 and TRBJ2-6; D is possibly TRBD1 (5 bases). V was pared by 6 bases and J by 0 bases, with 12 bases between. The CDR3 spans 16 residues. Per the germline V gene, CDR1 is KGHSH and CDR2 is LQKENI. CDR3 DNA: TGTGCCAGCTCTCCTAGGGGTCTCTCTGGGGCCAACGTCCTGACTTTC. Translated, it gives CASSPRGLSGANVLTF.

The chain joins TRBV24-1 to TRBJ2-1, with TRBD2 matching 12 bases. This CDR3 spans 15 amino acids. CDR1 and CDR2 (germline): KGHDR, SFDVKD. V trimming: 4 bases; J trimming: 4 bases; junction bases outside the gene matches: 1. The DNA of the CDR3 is TGTGCCACCAGTGAGGGGACTAGCGGGTACAATGAGCAGTTCTTC. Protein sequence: CATSEGTSGYNEQFF.